The 8 T cell receptor beta chains below come from one sample, sequenced in a study of radiotherapy plus CTLA-4 blockade in lung cancer. The method was immunoSEQ multiplex PCR; TCRdb's version includes in-frame clones alone and lacks a portion of them. The sample records about 97,000 clones, about 70% being singletons. The material was peripheral blood, obtained from a patient treated with radiotherapy plus ipilimumab. These receptor sequences come from a human donor with non-small cell lung cancer who had a partial response to radiotherapy plus ipilimumab. Some clones in this sample may be carry-over from other donors' samples.

The chain is built from TRBV9 and TRBJ1-6; the match to TRBD1 covers 7 bases. The trim removed 4 bases at V and 10 bases at J, leaving 11 bases unmatched. There are 15 residues in the CDR3. CDR1 and CDR2 (germline): SGDLS, YYNGEE. Here the CDR3 reads CASSRGEDRRSPLHF. Here the CDR3 DNA reads TGTGCCAGCAGCCGCGGGGAGGACAGGCGGTCACCCCTCCACTTT.

This clone has more than one count but fewer than ten. The chain combines TRBV7-9 with TRBJ2-7; 10 nucleotides match TRBD2. Germline CDR1 reads SEHNR; CDR2 reads FQNEAQ (reference sequence). There are 18 residues in the CDR3. V shed 2 bases, J shed 4 bases, and the junction held 14 bases outside the gene matches. In DNA form, the CDR3 reads TGTGCCAGCAGCTTATGGCCCAACGGGGAGACTAGCGGGTACGAGCAGTACTTC. Its protein is CASSLWPNGETSGYEQYF.

V and J are TRBV18 and TRBJ2-2; D unresolved. Deletions cut 2 bases from V and 0 bases from J, with 7 bases between. This CDR3 comprises 15 residues. Germline CDR1 reads KGHSH; CDR2 reads LQKENI. The chain's CDR3 is CASSPIDSNTGELFF. Here the CDR3 DNA reads TGTGCCAGCTCACCAATAGACTCGAACACCGGGGAGCTGTTTTTT.

Here the CDR3 reads CASSFSSGGAKDTQYF. The CDR3 DNA reads TGTGCCAGCAGCTTTTCTAGCGGGGGGGCAAAAGATACGCAGTATTTT. The chain links TRBV7-2 to TRBJ2-3; 12 bases are shared with TRBD2. The ends lost 3 bases at V and 5 bases at J; junction bases unmatched: 6. CDR3 size: 16 residues. The V gene's germline CDR1 is SGHTA and CDR2 FQGNSA.

This chain joins TRBV9 and TRBJ2-3; 7 bases match TRBD2. Germline values: CDR1 SGDLS, CDR2 YYNGEE. The CDR3 sequence is 14 residues long. The junction had 3 bases not matched to a gene; V was cut back by 0 bases and J by 5 bases. CDR3 in DNA: TGTGCCAGCAGCGTAGTACCTAGCGGAGATACGCAGTATTTT. This sequence encodes CASSVVPSGDTQYF.

This clone was observed once. The V and J genes are TRBV5-4 and TRBJ2-3; 10 bases match TRBD2. After removal of 4 bases from V and 5 bases from J, the junction contained 13 bases not matched to a gene. Looked up from germline, CDR1 is SGHNT and CDR2 is YYREEE (reference sequence). This CDR3 spans 17 amino acids. The CDR3 region has the DNA TGTGCCAGCAGCCAAAAGGAGCGGGAGGGCCGTGGAGATACGCAGTATTTT. Residues: CASSQKEREGRGDTQYF.

The rearrangement links TRBV5-6 to TRBJ2-7, with TRBD1 matching over 8 bases. V dropped 2 bases and J dropped 1; count of bases not matched to a gene: 8. The CDR3 has 16 amino acids. CDR1 is SGHDT and CDR2 is YYEEEE in the germline V gene. In DNA form, the CDR3 reads TGTGCCAGCAGCTTCTGGGGGACAGGCGCTTCCTACGAGCAGTACTTC. Translated: CASSFWGTGASYEQYF.

This clone is deemed medium-sized (0.01 to 0.1%). The J gene is TRBJ2-1, the V gene TRBV7-6, with 7 bases matching TRBD2. The junction had 8 bases not matched to a gene; V was cut back by 5 bases and J by 4 bases. The CDR3 covers 15 residues. Germline V gives CDR1 SGHVS, CDR2 FNYEAQ. The CDR3: CASSPLGGEYNEQFF. CDR3 DNA sequence: TGTGCCAGCAGCCCCCTGGGGGGGGAGTACAATGAGCAGTTCTTC.